The 5 T cell receptor beta chains reported below all come from one sample, sequenced in a study of memory CD4+ T cells and cytomegalovirus serostatus. The sort gate was single viable CD3+CD4+CD8-CD45RO+ cells for memory CD4+ T cells. Clones were sequenced by immunoSEQ multiplex PCR, and TCRdb holds only the in-frame ones, with some missing. In the table there are about 54,000 clones, about 80% of which are singletons. The specimen was memory CD4+ T cells from blood. The receptors shown here come from an adult in good health and CMV-seronegative.

The V call is TRBV5-4, the J call TRBJ1-2; a possible D gene is TRBD1 (5 bases). This CDR3 comprises 16 residues. CDR1 SGHNT and CDR2 YYREEE come from the germline V gene (reference sequence). Trimming shortened V by 0 bases and J by 4 bases, and 16 bases separated the two germline ends. CDR3 bases: TGTGCCAGCAGCTTGGGGTGGGGGACGGACATCTATGGCTACACCTTC. Translation: CASSLGWGTDIYGYTF. Full variable domain (remainder filled in from reference TRBV5-4 and TRBJ1-2): ETGVTQSPTHLIKTRGQQVTLRCSSQSGHNTVSWYQQALGQGPQFIFQYYREEENGRGNFPPRFSGLQFPNYSSELNVNALELDDSALYLCASSLGWGTDIYGYTFGSGTRLTVV.

The chain employs TRBV27 and TRBJ1-2; D might be TRBD1 (5 bases). Between the trimmed V and J ends, which lost 3 bases and 4 bases, there was a span of 9 bases. The CDR3 contains 13 residues. Germline V gives CDR1 MNHEY, CDR2 SMNVEV (reference sequence). CDR3 in amino acids: CASSFRGIYGYTF. The CDR3 DNA sequence: TGTGCCAGCAGTTTTCGGGGGATCTATGGCTACACCTTC.

The V call is TRBV28, the J call TRBJ1-5; D is undetermined. CDR3 length: 13 amino acids. The germline V and J ends were trimmed by 5 bases and 0 bases, with 5 bases remaining between them. Per the germline V gene, CDR1 is MDHEN and CDR2 is SYDVKM. DNA for the CDR3: TGTGCCAGCAGTGATTATAGCAATCAGCCCCAGCATTTT. Its protein product is CASSDYSNQPQHF.

The J gene is TRBJ1-1, the V gene TRBV6-1; D is undetermined. From germline, CDR1 is MNHNS and CDR2 SASEGT. V was trimmed by 4 bases and J by 8 bases, leaving 17 bases between them. This CDR3 comprises 14 residues. CDR3 in amino acids: CASSVVSHISEAFF. The CDR3 region has the DNA TGTGCCAGCAGTGTCGTAAGCCACATCTCCGAAGCTTTCTTT.

The chain employs TRBV6-4 and TRBJ2-7; either TRBD1 or TRBD2 may fit D (6 bases each). The CDR3 extends over 16 amino acids. Germline V CDR1 and CDR2: MRHNA, SNTAGT. V was trimmed by 5 bases and J by 2 bases, leaving 19 bases between them. The CDR3 region is CASSPPNSGAAYEQYF. The DNA for the CDR3 is TGTGCCAGCAGTCCCCCGAACTCGGGGGCAGCCTACGAGCAGTACTTC.